This T cell receptor beta chain was found in a study of blood T cell repertoires in COVID-19. Study summary: The United States, Italy and Spain were the sources of the acute and convalescent COVID-19 samples. Sample material is recorded as cDNA or gDNA derived from T cells, B-cell-depleted T cells, or PBMCs.

CDR1 SGHTA and CDR2 FQGNSA come from the germline V gene. Trimming removed 2 bases at V and 8 bases at J, with 16 bases between. This CDR3 spans 16 amino acids. Here immunoSEQ multiplex PCR was the method, and the copy in TCRdb shows in-frame clones only, minus some. The sample gives 250,000 to 350,000 clones, approximately 84% of which show up once; approximately 1.5% is in the top ten. Those enrolled in Seattle joined during active infection and were followed longitudinally afterward. Sequenced: peripheral blood. V usage is TRBV7-2 and J usage is TRBJ1-6, with D possibly being TRBD1 (5 bases). The sequence was obtained from a human donor with COVID-19, enrolled during active disease. The donor label of this sample is uncertain. CDR3 region: CASSLTPTSGDSPLHF. CDR3 nucleotides: TGTGCCAGCAGCTTAACCCCTACATCGGGGGATTCACCCCTCCACTTT. Filled out from reference TRBV7-2 and TRBJ1-6, the complete variable domain reads GAGVSQSPSNKVTEKGKDVELRCDPISGHTALYWYRQSLGQGLEFLIYFQGNSAPDKSGLPSDRFSAERTGGSVSTLTIQRTQQEDSAVYLCASSLTPTSGDSPLHFGNGTRLTVT.